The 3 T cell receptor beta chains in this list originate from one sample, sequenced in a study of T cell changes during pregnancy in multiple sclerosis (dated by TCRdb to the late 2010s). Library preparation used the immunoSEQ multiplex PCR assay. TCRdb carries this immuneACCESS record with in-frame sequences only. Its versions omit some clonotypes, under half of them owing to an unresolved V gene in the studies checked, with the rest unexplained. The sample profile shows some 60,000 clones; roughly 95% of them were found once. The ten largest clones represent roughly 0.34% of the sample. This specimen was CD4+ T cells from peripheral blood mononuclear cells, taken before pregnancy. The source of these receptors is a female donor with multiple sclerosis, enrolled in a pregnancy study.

Written as DNA, the CDR3 is TGTGCCAGCAGTTATTCGAATAGGCGGGAGCGCTACAATGAGCAGTTCTTC. The encoded protein is CASSYSNRRERYNEQFF. The V gene is TRBV6-9, the J gene TRBJ2-1, with 7 bases lining up with TRBD2. J lost 3 bases, V lost 0 bases, and 8 bases had no gene match. The V gene's germline CDR1 is MNHGY and CDR2 SVAAGI. The CDR3 length is 17 residues.

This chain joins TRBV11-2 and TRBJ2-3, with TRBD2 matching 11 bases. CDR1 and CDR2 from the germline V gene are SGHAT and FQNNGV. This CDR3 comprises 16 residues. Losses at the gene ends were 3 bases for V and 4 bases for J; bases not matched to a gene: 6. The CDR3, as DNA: TGTGCCAGCAGCTTCCTAGCGGGAGGCCCCGCAGATACGCAGTATTTT. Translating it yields CASSFLAGGPADTQYF.

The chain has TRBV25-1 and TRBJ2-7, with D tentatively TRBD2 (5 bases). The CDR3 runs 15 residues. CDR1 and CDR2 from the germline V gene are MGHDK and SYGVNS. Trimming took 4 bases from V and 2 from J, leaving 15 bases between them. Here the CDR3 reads CASSAPTKSPYEQYF. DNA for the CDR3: TGTGCCAGCAGTGCTCCGACTAAGTCCCCCTACGAGCAGTACTTC.